Shown below are 24 T cell receptor beta chains from a single sample sequenced in a study of blood T cells in healthy people across ages. A second about 7 to 12 cycle PCR used barcoded and J-beta primers. TCRdb passed the 5' RACE reads through MiXCR, listing each CDR3 protein once. The table lists 1.5 million to 2 million distinct CDR3 sequences, 39% of them singletons. The sequenced material came from blood. The origin of the receptors is a human donor in good health.

The chain combines TRBV29-1 with TRBJ1-5; D is unclear. This CDR3 spans 11 amino acids. The germline V and J ends were trimmed by 2 bases and 6 bases, with 5 bases remaining between them. Germline V CDR1 and CDR2: SQVTM, ANQGSEA. The CDR3 DNA is TGCAGCGTTGAACGTCGTCAGCCCCAGCATTTT. This encodes CSVERRQPQHF.

This rearrangement joins TRBV5-1 to TRBJ1-2; D unclear. CDR1 and CDR2 (germline): SGHRS, YFSETQ. Trimming removed 0 bases at V and 3 bases at J, with 6 bases between. CDR3 length equals 13 residues. This CDR3 reads CASSLVPDYGYTF. CDR3 nucleotides: TGCGCCAGCAGCTTGGTACCTGACTATGGCTACACCTTC.

The gene calls are TRBV20-1 and TRBJ2-7; 8 bases are a match to TRBD1. J gave up 6 bases and V 3 bases, and 13 bases lay outside the gene matches. Germline CDR1 and CDR2: DFQATT and SNEGSKA (reference sequence). This CDR3 is built from 15 residues. The CDR3 bases are TGCAGTGCTAGTGTTAGACAGGGGCCTTTTGGCGAGCAGTACTTC. Its translation is CSASVRQGPFGEQYF.

This sequence joins TRBV7-2 and TRBJ2-1, with D tentatively TRBD2 (5 bases). Germline CDR1 is SGHTA and CDR2 is FQGNSA. CDR3 size: 15 residues. V was clipped by 5 bases and J by 1 base, with 12 bases between them. The CDR3 sequence: CASSVVQRSYNEQFF. The CDR3 coding sequence is TGTGCCAGCAGCGTAGTTCAGCGGTCCTACAATGAGCAGTTCTTC. The full variable domain, its missing parts supplied by reference TRBV7-2 and TRBJ2-1, is GAGVSQSPSNKVTEKGKDVELRCDPISGHTALYWYRQSLGQGLEFLIYFQGNSAPDKSGLPSDRFSAERTGGSVSTLTIQRTQQEDSAVYLCASSVVQRSYNEQFFGPGTRLTVL.

This chain uses TRBV29-1 with TRBJ2-5; no firm D call. Germline loops: CDR1 SQVTM, CDR2 ANQGSEA. This CDR3 contains 12 residues. V was shortened by 1 base and J by 7 bases, with 10 bases between the two germline ends. The CDR3, as DNA: TGCAGCGTTGAAGTACCCCCGGGGACCCAGTACTTC. Translation gives CSVEVPPGTQYF.

This clonotype was detected only a few times. This chain links TRBV2 with TRBJ1-4; D may be TRBD1 (6 bases). The CDR3 has 13 residues. Germline CDR1 is SNHLY and CDR2 is FYNNEI. V lost 6 bases and J 8 bases, leaving 13 bases between the germline ends. CDR3 loop: CASRQGLGEKLFF. In nucleotides, the CDR3 is TGTGCCAGCAGGCAGGGGCTTGGGGAAAAACTGTTTTTT.

The V and J genes are TRBV29-1 and TRBJ1-2; TRBD1 aligns across 7 bases. Germline-derived CDR1 and CDR2 are SQVTM and ANQGSEA. V shed 6 bases and J 6 bases; nucleotides not matched to a gene: 4. The CDR3 runs to 11 residues. The CDR3 DNA sequence: TGCAGCGTAAGCAGGGGGAATGGCTACACCTTC. Translation gives CSVSRGNGYTF.

Only a few counts were recorded for this clonotype. This chain joins TRBV7-2 and TRBJ1-1, with 8 bases identical to TRBD1. V was pared by 3 bases and J by 1 base, with 10 bases of the junction left unmatched. The CDR3 length is 17 residues. Germline V gene lookup returns CDR1 SGHTA and CDR2 FQGNSA. CDR3 DNA: TGTGCCAGCAGCTTCCAACCAGGGGGCGGTTGGAACACTGAAGCTTTCTTT. Its translation: CASSFQPGGGWNTEAFF.

J is TRBJ2-3 and V is TRBV15; tentative D call: TRBD2 (5 bases). Germline values: CDR1 LNHNV, CDR2 YYDKDF (reference sequence). V gave up 8 bases and J gave up 1 base, with 16 bases separating them. The CDR3 spans 15 residues. The CDR3 bases are TGTGCCACCGTAGAGGGCCTCCTAGGCACAGATACGCAGTATTTT. This gives the protein CATVEGLLGTDTQYF.

The J gene is TRBJ2-2, the V gene TRBV11-3; D remains ambiguous. The CDR3 has 16 residues. The germline V gene encodes CDR1 SGHNT and CDR2 YENEEA. Trimming removed 5 bases at V and 0 bases at J, with 13 bases between. CDR3 bases: TGTGCCAGCAGCGTTCAGATTCCCGCGAACACCGGGGAGCTGTTTTTT. Encoded protein: CASSVQIPANTGELFF.

This clonotype turned up a few times. The genes are TRBV28 and TRBJ1-5, with a possible D match to TRBD1 (6 bases). V was shortened by 6 bases and J by 9 bases, with 21 bases between the two germline ends. Germline V lookup: CDR1 MDHEN, CDR2 SYDVKM. The CDR3 runs to 15 residues. DNA for the CDR3: TGTGCCAGCAGCCTTACGGACAGTCTCAGACGGCCCCAGCATTTT. Protein: CASSLTDSLRRPQHF.

This clonotype appeared a few times. The rearrangement joins TRBV20-1 to TRBJ2-1; D remains unclear. Germline CDR1 reads DFQATT; CDR2 reads SNEGSKA (reference sequence). The CDR3 totals 13 residues. The V end lost 0 bases, the J end lost 7 bases, and 10 bases lay between the germline ends. CDR3 DNA sequence: TGCAGTGCTAGAGATAGGCTTCCAAATGAGCAGTTCTTC. Translation gives CSARDRLPNEQFF.

The rearrangement joins TRBV9 to TRBJ2-7, with D perhaps matching TRBD1 or TRBD2 (6 bases each). The V and J ends lost 3 bases and 5 bases respectively, with 15 bases between them. Per germline, CDR1 SGDLS and CDR2 YYNGEE. The CDR3 is made up of 14 amino acids. This CDR3 is CASSAGGHNDEQYF. As DNA, the CDR3 is TGTGCCAGCAGCGCCGGGGGCCATAACGACGAGCAGTACTTC.

The J gene is TRBJ2-5, the V gene TRBV2; the D is unclear. The end of the DNA is better explained by TRBJ2-7, so the J call may be wrong. The germline V gene encodes CDR1 SNHLY and CDR2 FYNNEI. The CDR3 covers 11 residues. The CDR3 sequence: CASTGWDEQYF. The CDR3 DNA reads TGTGCCAGCACTGGATGGGACGAGCAGTACTTC.

As for this clonotype: The germline gene is not matched at one end of the junction; a read error may be the cause. The chain combines TRBV5-1 with TRBJ2-1; D is unclear. CDR3 size: 13 residues. From germline, CDR1 is SGHRS and CDR2 YFSETQ. The CDR3 loop is CASSLDANNERFF. For the CDR3, the DNA is TGCGCCAGCAGCTTGGACGCAAACAATGAGCGGTTCTTC.

The CDR3 sequence is CASSSTYLGQSQETQYF. The DNA of the CDR3 is TGTGCCAGCAGCTCCACTTACTTAGGACAGAGCCAAGAGACCCAGTACTTC. The chain has TRBV7-9 and TRBJ2-5; D is possibly TRBD1 (6 bases). From germline, CDR1 is SEHNR and CDR2 FQNEAQ (reference sequence). V was shortened by 4 bases and J by 1 base, with 19 bases between the two germline ends. The CDR3 contains 17 residues.

V usage is TRBV4-3 and J usage is TRBJ2-5; weak D call: TRBD2 (6 bases). The CDR3 length is 19 residues. Germline CDR1 LGHNA, CDR2 YSLEER. Trimming stripped 0 bases from V and 4 bases from J, with 24 bases between. CDR3 sequence (DNA): TGCGCCAGCAGCCAAGATTTCGTTCGTGTGGAGGGGCGGATAGAGACCCAGTACTTC. Encoded protein: CASSQDFVRVEGRIETQYF.

The chain carries TRBV28 and TRBJ2-2; D may be TRBD2 (6 bases). The germline gives CDR1 MDHEN, CDR2 SYDVKM. Trimming removed 5 bases at V and 6 bases at J, with 13 bases between. This CDR3 comprises 14 residues. Written as DNA, the CDR3 is TGTGCCAGCAGTCTCGTTGGGGGGTCCGGGGAGCTGTTTTTT. Amino acids: CASSLVGGSGELFF.

The rearrangement joins TRBV5-1 to TRBJ2-7, with TRBD2 identical over 7 bases. The V and J ends lost 4 bases and 6 bases, in that order; junction bases with no gene match: 7. CDR1 is SGHRS, CDR2 YFSETQ, per germline. The CDR3 consists of 13 residues. CDR3 loop: CASSGTGLSEQYF. CDR3 bases: TGCGCCAGCAGCGGCACGGGACTAAGCGAGCAGTACTTC.

This clonotype appeared a few times. CDR3 loop: CAISPGRGTELFF. The CDR3 coding sequence is TGTGCCATCAGTCCAGGGAGAGGGACGGAACTGTTTTTT. The chain couples TRBV10-3 to TRBJ1-4, with a possible D match to TRBD1 (5 bases). The CDR3 loop spans 13 amino acids. The V gene lost 5 bases and the J gene lost 12 bases, with 16 bases spanning the gap. Germline loops: CDR1 ENHRY, CDR2 SYGVKD.

V is TRBV4-1 and J is TRBJ1-4, with no clear D. The CDR3 runs 17 residues. Trimming removed 1 base at V and 10 bases at J, with 22 bases between. Per germline, CDR1 MGHRA and CDR2 YSYEKL. The CDR3 nucleotides are TGCGCCAGCAGCCAAGTAGGGCTACTTACGTCCGGGGTAAAACTGTTTTTT. This encodes CASSQVGLLTSGVKLFF.

This sequence joins TRBV6-2 or TRBV6-3 and TRBJ2-1; the D gene is possibly TRBD2 (5 bases). Germline V gives CDR1 MNHEY, CDR2 SVGEGT. This CDR3 is 17 amino acids long. Trimming shortened V by 1 base and J by 2 bases, and 15 bases separated the two germline ends. CDR3 in DNA: TGTGCCAGCAGTTACTACGAGGGCAGGCTGACCTACAATGAGCAGTTCTTC. Amino acid sequence: CASSYYEGRLTYNEQFF.

CDR3 nucleotide sequence: TGTGCCAGCAGTTCGACTGCCGGCACCGGGGAGCTGTTTTTT. As protein: CASSSTAGTGELFF. The J gene is TRBJ2-2, the V gene TRBV6-5; D remains unclear. Per germline, CDR1 MNHEY and CDR2 SVGAGI. The CDR3 is 14 residues long. The V and J ends lost 4 bases and 4 bases respectively, with 10 bases between them.

The chain employs TRBV28 and TRBJ2-6; D not resolved. Germline loops: CDR1 MDHEN, CDR2 SYDVKM. The CDR3 length is 18 residues. Trimming shortened V by 1 base and J by 0 bases, and 13 bases separated the two germline ends. The CDR3 DNA follows: TGTGCCAGCAGTTTATTCGGACGGACGACCTCTGGGGCCAACGTCCTGACTTTC. This translates into CASSLFGRTTSGANVLTF.